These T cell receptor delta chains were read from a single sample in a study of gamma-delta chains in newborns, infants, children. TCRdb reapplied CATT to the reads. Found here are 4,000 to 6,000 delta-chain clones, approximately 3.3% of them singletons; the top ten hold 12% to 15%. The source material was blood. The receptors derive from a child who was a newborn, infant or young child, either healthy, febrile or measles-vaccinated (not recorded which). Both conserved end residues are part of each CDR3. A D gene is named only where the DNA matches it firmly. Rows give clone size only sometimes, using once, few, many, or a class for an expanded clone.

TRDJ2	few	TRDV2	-	TGTGCCTGTGACACCTGGGGGTCTATAGCACAACTCTTCTTT	CACDTWGSIAQLFF
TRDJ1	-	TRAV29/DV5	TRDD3	TGTGCAGCAAGCTGTACTGGGGGGTACACCGATAAACTCATCTTT	CAASCTGGYTDKLIF
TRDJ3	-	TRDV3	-	TGTGCCTTTACCCCCTTTACTGGTTCCAGATACACCCGACAGATGTTTTTC	CAFTPFTGSRYTRQMFF
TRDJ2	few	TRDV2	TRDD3	TGTGCCTGTGACCCACTGGGGGATAGAGCTTTGACAGCACAACTCTTCTTT	CACDPLGDRALTAQLFF
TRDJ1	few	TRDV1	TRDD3	TGTGCTCTTGGGGAACATCTTCCTACTGGCTGGGGGATACGACTTAAACTCATCTTT	CALGEHLPTGWGIRLKLIF
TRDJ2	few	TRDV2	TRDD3	TGTGCCTGTGACACCCTGGGGGATACGCCGGCAGCACAACTCTTCTTT	CACDTLGDTPAAQLFF
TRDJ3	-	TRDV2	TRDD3	TGTGCCTGTGACACCGTGCTACTGGGGGATACGCTCAGCTCCTGGGACACCCGACAGATGTTTTTC	CACDTVLLGDTLSSWDTRQMFF
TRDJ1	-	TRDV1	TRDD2	TGTGCTCTTGGGCCTCCCCAGGCTTCCTACGGTGGATACACCGATAAACTCATCTTT	CALGPPQASYGGYTDKLIF
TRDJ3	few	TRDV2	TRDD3	TGTGCCTGTGACAACGTGGGTGGGGGATCCTCCTGGGACACCCGACAGATGTTTTTC	CACDNVGGGSSWDTRQMFF
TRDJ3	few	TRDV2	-	TGTGCCTGTGACCCGGCCTGGGGAAAGAGGACCTGGGACACCCGACAGATGTTTTTC	CACDPAWGKRTWDTRQMFF
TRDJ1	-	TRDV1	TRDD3	TGTGCTCTTGGGCGTGTGGGGGATAGTACCGATAAACTCATCTTT	CALGRVGDSTDKLIF
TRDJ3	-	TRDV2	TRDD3	TGTGCCTGTGACACGGTACTGGGGGATACGGAGAGGAGCTCCTGGGACACCCGACAGATGTTTTTC	CACDTVLGDTERSSWDTRQMFF
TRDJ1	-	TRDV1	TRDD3	TGTGCTCTTGGGGAACTTCCTGAGAATTTCCTACTGGGGGATCAGTACACCGATAAACTCATCTTT	CALGELPENFLLGDQYTDKLIF
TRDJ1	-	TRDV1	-	TGTGCTCTTGGGACGCTACTTCCCGTGTACACCGATAAACTCATCTTT	CALGTLLPVYTDKLIF
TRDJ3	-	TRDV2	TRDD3	TGTGCCTGTGACACTGGGGGATTGGCGAGCTCCTGGGACACCCGACAGATGTTTTTC	CACDTGGLASSWDTRQMFF
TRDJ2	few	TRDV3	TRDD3	TGTGCCTTTAGACCATCCCTACACCGCGGACGGGGATACGCCTCAGCACAACTCTTCTTT	CAFRPSLHRGRGYASAQLFF
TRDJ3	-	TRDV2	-	TGTGCCTGTGACACTGGGGATCCTAGATCCTGGGACACCCGACAGATGTTTTTC	CACDTGDPRSWDTRQMFF
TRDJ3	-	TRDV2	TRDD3	TGTGCCTGTGATTCCGCTTCTACTGGGGGATACGCGAACTGGGACACCCGACAGATGTTTTTC	CACDSASTGGYANWDTRQMFF
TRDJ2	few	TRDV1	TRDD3	TGTGCTCTTGGGGAACTAAGAACTGGGATACGGACAACACAACTCTTCTTT	CALGELRTGIRTTQLFF
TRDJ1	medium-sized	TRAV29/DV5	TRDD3	TGTGCAGCAAGCAAACTAATGGGGGAAACCGATAAACTCATCTTT	CAASKLMGETDKLIF
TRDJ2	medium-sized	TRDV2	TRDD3	TGTGCCTGTGACACCGTGGGGGATACAGCTTTGACAGCACAACTCTTCTTT	CACDTVGDTALTAQLFF
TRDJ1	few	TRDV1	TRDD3	TGTGCCCTTGGGTCTTCCTCCCGATGGGGGATACCCACCGTGTACACCGATAAACTCATCTTT	CALGSSSRWGIPTVYTDKLIF
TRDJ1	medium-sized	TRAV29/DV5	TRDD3	TGTGCAGCAACCCACTCCTTACTGGGGGATACGGGGGGCCCGTACACCGATAAACTCATCTTT	CAATHSLLGDTGGPYTDKLIF
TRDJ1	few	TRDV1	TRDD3	TGTGCTCTTGGGGAATGGTCCCACTGGGGCTACACCGATAAACTCATCTTT	CALGEWSHWGYTDKLIF
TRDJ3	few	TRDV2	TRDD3	TGTGCCTGTGCTATGGGGGATACAAGCTCCTGGGACACCCGACAGATGTTTTTC	CACAMGDTSSWDTRQMFF
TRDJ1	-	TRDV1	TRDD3	TGTGCTCTTGGGGCCCCCTCCAGCTGGGGGATACCCCTCGGCACCGATAAGCTCATCTTT	CALGAPSSWGIPLGTDKLIF
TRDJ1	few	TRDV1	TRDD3	TGTGCTCTTGGGGAACCTAAGATCCTGGTACTGGGGGATACCGATAAACTCATCTTT	CALGEPKILVLGDTDKLIF
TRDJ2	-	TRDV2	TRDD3	TGTGCCTGTGACTTCCTCATTACTGGGGGATACGACTCAGCACAACTCTTCTTT	CACDFLITGGYDSAQLFF
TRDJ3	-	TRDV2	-	TGTGCCTATGACACGATACAAAAAGGGACCTGGGACACCCGACAGATGTTTTTC	CAYDTIQKGTWDTRQMFF
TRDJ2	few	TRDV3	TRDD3	TGTGCCTTTAAAGGGGGAGAGGTACTGGGGATATCCCTCCCGGAAGGACAACTCTTCTTT	CAFKGGEVLGISLPEGQLFF
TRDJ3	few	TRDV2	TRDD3	TGTGCCTGTGACACCATTGGTACTGGGGGATACGGTAATTACTGGGACACCCGACAGATGTTTTTC	CACDTIGTGGYGNYWDTRQMFF
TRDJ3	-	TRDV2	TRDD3	TGTGCCTGTGACACCGCTGGGGGATTCTCCTGGGACACCCGGCAGATGTTTTTC	CACDTAGGFSWDTRQMFF
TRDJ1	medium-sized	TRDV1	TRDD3	TGTGCTCTTGGGGAACTACTTGGGGGATACACCGATAAACTCATCTTT	CALGELLGGYTDKLIF
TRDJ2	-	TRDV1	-	TGTGCTCTTGGGGAAGGAAACTCCTACGGTGCTGGGGATGGGGGGACAGCACAACTCTTCTTT	CALGEGNSYGAGDGGTAQLFF
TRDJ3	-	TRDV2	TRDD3	TGTGCCTGTGACGTACTGGGGGATTCTTGGAGCTCCTGGGACACCCGACAGATGTTTTTC	CACDVLGDSWSSWDTRQMFF
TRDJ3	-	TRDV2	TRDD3	TGTGCCTGTGACCGACTATATACTGGGGGCTCCTGGGACACCCGACAGATGTTTTTC	CACDRLYTGGSWDTRQMFF
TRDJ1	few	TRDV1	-	TGTGCTCTGGTAAACCCAGACTGGTCCCATTTAGTCCTCGATAAGCTCATCTTT	CALVNPDWSHLVLDKLIF
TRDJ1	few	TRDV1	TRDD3	TGTGCTCTTGGGGAACGAAGGGAACTGGGGGATAAGGCGAACGATAAACTCATCTTT	CALGERRELGDKANDKLIF
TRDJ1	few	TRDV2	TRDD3	TGTGCCTGTGACATACTGGGGGATACAAGCGCCGATAAACTCATCTTT	CACDILGDTSADKLIF
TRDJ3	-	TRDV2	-	TGTGCCTGTGACACCTGGGATACCTGGGACACCCGACAGATGTTTTTC	CACDTWDTWDTRQMFF
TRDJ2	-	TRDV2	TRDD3	TGTGCCTGTGGAAGGGTTGGGGATACTTTGACAGCACAACTCTTCTTT	CACGRVGDTLTAQLFF
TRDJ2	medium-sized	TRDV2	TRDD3	TGTGCCTGTGACTACTGGGGGGGGACAGCACAACTCTTCTTT	CACDYWGGTAQLFF
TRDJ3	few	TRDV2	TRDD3	TGTGCCTGTGACACCGGCTGGGGGGGAAGCTCCTGGGACACCCGACAGATGTTTTTC	CACDTGWGGSSWDTRQMFF
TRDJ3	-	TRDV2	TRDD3	TGTGCCTGTTTACTGGGGGATACCTGGGACACCCGACAGATGTTTTTC	CACLLGDTWDTRQMFF
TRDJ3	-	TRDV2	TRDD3	TGTGCCTGTGACCCCGTACTGGGGGATACGCCCTGGGACACCCGACAGATGTTTTTC	CACDPVLGDTPWDTRQMFF
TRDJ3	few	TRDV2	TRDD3	TGCGCCTGTGATGTACTGGGGGATACGCACTGGGACACCCGACAGATGTTTTTC	CACDVLGDTHWDTRQMFF
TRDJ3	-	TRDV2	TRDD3	TGTGCCTGTGACACCTGGGGGATTGGATCCTGGGACACCCGACGGATGTTTTTC	CACDTWGIGSWDTRRMFF
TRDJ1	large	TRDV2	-	TGTGCCTGTGACTCTTTGGGGCCGAGGGGGAGCCCCGATAAACTCATCTTT	CACDSLGPRGSPDKLIF
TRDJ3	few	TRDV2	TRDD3	TGTGCCTGTGACGGAGTGGGGATACCCTCCTGGGACACCCGACAGATGTTTTTC	CACDGVGIPSWDTRQMFF
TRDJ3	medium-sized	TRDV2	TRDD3	TGTGCCTGTGACCCAGCTTCCTACTGGGGGATACGCGGCTCCTGGGACACCCGACAGATGTTTTTC	CACDPASYWGIRGSWDTRQMFF
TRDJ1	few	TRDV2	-	TGTGCCTGTGACTCTTTACTGGACACCGATAAGCTCATCTTT	CACDSLLDTDKLIF
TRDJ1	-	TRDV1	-	TGTGCTCTTGGGGAACTAGTCCGTCCGGTCGCCGATAAACTCATCTTT	CALGELVRPVADKLIF
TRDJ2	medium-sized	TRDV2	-	TGTGCCTGTGACACCGTGGGGGGGGGAGCTTTGACAGCACAACTCTTCTTT	CACDTVGGGALTAQLFF